This T cell receptor beta chain was captured by sequencing in a study of T cell responses to AZD1222 COVID-19 vaccine. V gave up 3 bases and J gave up 3 bases, with 7 bases separating them. CDR1 is SGHTA, CDR2 FQGNSA, per germline. This CDR3 region has 13 residues. General study results and limits: Only a handful of individuals given AZD1222 were seropositive at baseline. Mostly white British, mostly female donors; authors suggested clonal diversity may be underestimated. Vaccine-associated CD4 TCRs spanned spike, dominant at 160-218 and 743-854.

Concerning this clone itself: Its antigen remains unknown.

Sequencing was performed with immunoSEQ multiplex PCR; in TCRdb, only in-frame clones are kept and a portion is missing. The sample shows some 86,000 clones, around 82% of them seen only once. Here the sequenced sample was peripheral blood, taken on day 0 of AZD1222 vaccination. The chain recombines TRBV7-2 with TRBJ2-3; tentative D call: TRBD1 (5 bases). This clonotype originated in an adult in good health. The chain's CDR3 is CASSFDRTDTQYF. The CDR3 region has the DNA TGTGCCAGCAGCTTCGACAGAACAGATACGCAGTATTTT.